These T cell receptor beta chains were read from a single sample in a study of T cell repertoires in cytomegalovirus infection. No cognate antigen is known for these TCRs. TCRdb independently ran MiXCR on the reads; one entry per CDR3 protein. The top ten clones hold over 10% of a sample with about 900,000 distinct CDR3 sequences, around 32% of them seen once. Specimen: cultured CD8+ T cells from PBMCs, collected from culture after CMV antigen stimulation. These receptor sequences come from a human donor in good health (CMV status not recorded). Some clones in this sample may be carry-over from other donors' samples. CDR3s include the opening cysteine and the closing phenylalanine or tryptophan.

j_call v_call cdr3_aa
TRBJ2-7 TRBV19 CASSMKGVHYEQYF
TRBJ2-4 TRBV3-1 CASSQGLPWTTSGGPRVAKNIQYF
TRBJ2-1 TRBV7-6 CASTRGGASYNEQFF
TRBJ2-7 TRBV19 CASSIEALGPSYEQYF
TRBJ1-2 TRBV7-9 CASSHTLDRKYGYTF
TRBJ1-1 TRBV27 CASSLGEGNTEAFF
TRBJ2-5 TRBV27 CASSLLPLSGTQYF
TRBJ1-5 TRBV6-1 CASSAGGGFQPQHF
TRBJ2-3 TRBV4-1 CASSQPLSTSTDTQYF
TRBJ2-3 TRBV6-5 CASSYSALAGITDTQYF
TRBJ2-5 TRBV4-1 CASSQISGQETQYF
TRBJ2-1 TRBV14 CASSHPAGGETSYNEQFF
TRBJ1-1 TRBV9 CASSGTGKSLTEAFF
TRBJ2-7 TRBV7-2 CASSLVGQGNEQYF
TRBJ1-6 TRBV2 CATQSPDNSPLHF
TRBJ1-1 TRBV12-3/TRBV12-4 CASSNPGGPEAFF
TRBJ1-5 TRBV6-2/TRBV6-3 CASGPDRFNQPQHF
TRBJ2-3 TRBV4-1 CASSFPPRGNTDTQYF
TRBJ2-1 TRBV5-1 CASSLGAGGREQFF
TRBJ1-1 TRBV4-1 CASSQVLRDRAFF
TRBJ2-7 TRBV10-2 CASRTSPSATYEQYF
TRBJ1-2 TRBV27 CASSPARDYGYTF
TRBJ2-3 TRBV19 CASQGDSPKEGLIHTQYF
TRBJ2-1 TRBV12-5 CASGSGQSPIF
TRBJ2-2 TRBV28 CASSVPTGLNYTGELFF
TRBJ2-1 TRBV6-5 CASSQGMGNEQFF
TRBJ1-2 TRBV13 CASSFGQGEGYTF
TRBJ2-2 TRBV2 CASNDRGRAGELFF
TRBJ2-1 TRBV7-9 CASSFQRGGMSYEQFF
TRBJ1-2 TRBV6-1 CASSEYSSYGYTF
TRBJ2-5 TRBV6-5 CASSYGSGLGETQYF
TRBJ2-3 TRBV6-1 CASSRLPGSSTDTQYF
. TRBV7-9 CASSLWAGGTDTQHF
TRBJ2-1 TRBV27 CASSLTGIPSSYNEQFF
TRBJ2-7 TRBV6-1 CASSDRGSVYEQYF
TRBJ2-5 TRBV2 CASIVQGSQETQYF
TRBJ1-2 TRBV6-8 CASQGQNYGYTF